The 11 T cell receptor beta chains below come from one sample, sequenced in a study of blood T cell repertoires in COVID-19. Some clones are missing from TCRdb's copy, which holds only in-frame ones; the method was immunoSEQ multiplex PCR. In the table there are some 260,000 clones, 85% to 90% of which are singletons. Sequencing was carried out using PBMCs or T cells enriched from blood (not recorded which). All receptors come from a man aged 35 to 55 who had recovered from COVID-19.

The chain is built from TRBV18 and TRBJ2-3, with TRBD2 matching 8 bases. Trimming removed 2 bases from V and 2 bases from J; junction bases left unmatched: 6. CDR1 KGHSH and CDR2 LQKENI come from the germline V gene. The CDR3 loop spans 16 amino acids. CDR3 nucleotides: TGTGCCAGCTCACCATATACTAGCGGATCCACAGATACGCAGTATTTT. Translated: CASSPYTSGSTDTQYF.

The chain has TRBV4-3 and TRBJ1-2; 7 positions match TRBD1. CDR1 LGHNA and CDR2 YSLEER come from the germline V gene. This CDR3 has 14 amino acids. J gave up 3 bases and V 5 bases, and 6 bases lay outside the gene matches. The CDR3 loop is CASSTGVNDYGYTF. Written as DNA, the CDR3 is TGCGCCAGCAGCACAGGGGTAAACGACTATGGCTACACCTTC.

The V call is TRBV11-2, the J call TRBJ2-7; 8 positions match TRBD2. Germline V CDR1 and CDR2: SGHAT, FQNNGV. The CDR3 spans 16 residues. V lost 0 bases, J lost 3 bases, and 7 bases stayed unmatched. As DNA, the CDR3 is TGTGCCAGCAGCTTAGATACGGGACTAGGGAACTACGAGCAGTACTTC. It yields the protein CASSLDTGLGNYEQYF. The full variable domain, with the rest looked up from reference TRBV11-2 and TRBJ2-7, is EAGVAQSPRYKIIEKRQSVAFWCNPISGHATLYWYQQILGQGPKLLIQFQNNGVVDDSQLPKDRFSAERLKGVDSTLKIQPAKLEDSAVYLCASSLDTGLGNYEQYFGPGTRLTVT.

This chain uses TRBV28 with TRBJ2-5; 7 bases align to TRBD2. Trimming cost V 9 bases and J 3 bases; bases outside gene matches: 10. Germline V CDR1 and CDR2: MDHEN, SYDVKM. The CDR3 covers 14 residues. The chain's CDR3 is CASDTREREETQYF. The CDR3 DNA reads TGTGCCAGTGATACGCGGGAGAGGGAAGAGACCCAGTACTTC.

The chain uses TRBV2 and TRBJ1-2; perhaps TRBD1 as D (5 bases). This CDR3 contains 15 residues. The germline V gene has CDR1 SNHLY and CDR2 FYNNEI. The V gene lost 3 bases and the J gene lost 8 bases, with 19 bases spanning the gap. The chain's CDR3 is CASSETFGGGGGYTF. The CDR3 DNA is TGTGCCAGCAGTGAGACATTTGGTGGGGGAGGAGGCTACACCTTC.

This chain joins TRBV4-1 and TRBJ1-6, with D tentatively TRBD1 (5 bases). Trimming took 0 bases from V and 11 from J, leaving 14 bases between them. The CDR3 totals 15 residues. Germline CDR1 and CDR2: MGHRA and YSYEKL. The CDR3 sequence is CASSQESGQTAPLHF. The CDR3 coding sequence is TGCGCCAGCAGCCAAGAAAGTGGGCAGACAGCACCCCTCCACTTT.

The genes are TRBV29-1 and TRBJ2-1, with no clear D. V was trimmed by 5 bases and J by 10 bases, leaving 12 bases between them. CDR3 size: 11 residues. Germline lookup yields CDR1 SQVTM and CDR2 ANQGSEA. CDR3 nucleotide sequence: TGCAGCGTTAGTCTACTGTTCGAGCAGTTCTTC. It is translated as CSVSLLFEQFF.

The chain joins TRBV19 to TRBJ2-7; 12 bases agree with TRBD2. Germline CDR1 LNHDA, CDR2 SQIVND (reference sequence). V dropped 6 bases and J dropped 10; count of bases not matched to a gene: 7. The CDR3 runs to 13 residues. In nucleotides, the CDR3 is TGTGCCAGTAGAGAACTAGCGGGAGGACCTCAGTACTTC. Translating it yields CASRELAGGPQYF.

This clone has a single count. The V gene is TRBV7-8, the J gene TRBJ2-7; possible D gene TRBD1, 6 bases. This CDR3 is built from 15 residues. The V and J ends lost 5 bases and 6 bases respectively, with 20 bases between them. Germline lookup yields CDR1 SGHVS and CDR2 FQNEAQ. In DNA, the CDR3 is TGTGCCAGCAGCCACAACAGGGCAAGAGGGGGCGAGCAGTACTTC. This encodes CASSHNRARGGEQYF.

This chain joins TRBV7-6 and TRBJ2-7; 11 bases fit TRBD1. V shed 1 base, J shed 2 bases, and the junction held 7 bases outside the gene matches. CDR1 and CDR2 (germline): SGHVS, FNYEAQ. The CDR3 extends over 17 amino acids. In nucleotides, the CDR3 is TGTGCCAGCAGCTTAGGGGCCGGGACAGGGGGGGCCTACGAGCAGTACTTC. As protein: CASSLGAGTGGAYEQYF.

V is TRBV3-1 (or the pseudogene TRBV3-2) and J is TRBJ2-1; D is possibly TRBD2 (6 bases). The length of the CDR3 is 16 residues. Germline CDR1 is LGHDT and CDR2 is YNNKEL (reference sequence). V lost 0 bases to trimming and J lost 9 bases, with 18 bases between them. CDR3 bases: TGTGCCAGCAGCCAAGAGGCCCTAGCGTTGGAGGCTGAGCAGTTCTTC. Translating gives CASSQEALALEAEQFF.